These 21 T cell receptor beta chains were all obtained from the same sample, sequenced in a study of molecular identifiers for immune sequencing clone quantification. TCRdb processed the PCR reads anew with MiXCR; each CDR3 protein has one entry. This sample carries roughly 300,000 distinct CDR3 sequences, 24% of them seen once, and the ten largest clones take approximately 0.74%. Sample: naive CD8+ T cells from blood, with Jurkat cell RNA spiked in. The subset was: FACS-sorted CD8+CD4-CCR7+CD45RA+ naive T cells. These receptors all come from a human donor in good health. Some libraries in this study had Jurkat cell RNA spiked in.

The V call is TRBV9, the J call TRBJ2-3; maybe TRBD1 (6 bases). The CDR3 spans 16 residues. The V and J ends lost 0 bases and 4 bases respectively, with 15 bases between them. In germline, CDR1 is SGDLS, CDR2 YYNGEE. CDR3 bases: TGTGCCAGCAGCGTAGGCAGGGGCCGTGATGCAGATACGCAGTATTTT. This gives the protein CASSVGRGRDADTQYF.

The table lists this clonotype with many counts. CDR3 sequence: CASSLAGSQPQHF. CDR3 coding DNA: TGTGCCAGCAGTTTAGCCGGGAGCCAGCCCCAGCATTTT. The gene calls are TRBV27 and TRBJ1-5; D gene unclear. The V end was cut by 2 bases, the J end by 7 bases, with 9 bases between. Germline V CDR1 and CDR2: MNHEY, SMNVEV (reference sequence). The CDR3 spans 13 residues.

The rearrangement uses TRBV9 and TRBJ2-7, with D possibly matching TRBD1 (6 bases). Trimming left V 3 bases short and J 2 bases short, with 18 bases between. Germline-derived CDR1 and CDR2 are SGDLS and YYNGEE. The CDR3 is 16 residues long. CDR3 DNA sequence: TGTGCCAGCAGCGCCAGCCCGGGACATAATACCTACGAGCAGTACTTC. Translated: CASSASPGHNTYEQYF.

On this clonotype: This CDR3 is missing its conserved last phenylalanine or tryptophan, likely due to a read error. V and J are TRBV19 and TRBJ2-3; no reliable D call. The V and J ends lost 0 bases and 5 bases respectively, with 9 bases between them. The CDR3 runs 14 residues. Germline V CDR1 and CDR2: LNHDA, SQIVND (reference sequence). The CDR3 nucleotides are TGTGCCAGTAGTATAGATGTAGTTGGAGATACGCAGTATTCT. This encodes CASSIDVVGDTQYS.

The J gene is TRBJ2-3, the V gene TRBV20-1, with 8 positions matching TRBD2. The CDR3 loop spans 15 amino acids. The J segment lost 6 bases and the V segment lost 6 bases, leaving 14 bases of the junction unmatched. CDR1 and CDR2 (germline): DFQATT, SNEGSKA (reference sequence). CDR3 in amino acids: CSAKYPSGSRDTQYF. CDR3 nucleotide sequence: TGCAGTGCCAAATATCCAAGCGGGAGTAGGGATACGCAGTATTTT.

This clonotype turned up a few times. The chain uses TRBV6-5 and TRBJ1-5; no clear D gene. CDR3 length: 13 residues. CDR1 and CDR2 from the germline V gene are MNHEY and SVGAGI. V gave up 2 bases and J gave up 6 bases, with 8 bases separating them. CDR3 amino acids: CASSYGESQPQHF. The DNA for the CDR3 is TGTGCCAGCAGTTACGGGGAATCTCAGCCCCAGCATTTT.

Many counts were recorded for this clonotype. The V and J genes are TRBV25-1 and TRBJ1-1; TRBD1 might be the D (5 bases). The CDR3 runs to 14 residues. Germline CDR1 reads MGHDK; CDR2 reads SYGVNS. V lost 4 bases, J lost 6 bases, and 15 bases lay in between. CDR3 sequence reads: CASSGAHWGAEAFF. DNA for the CDR3: TGTGCCAGCAGTGGGGCCCATTGGGGGGCTGAAGCTTTCTTT.

Comments on this clonotype: This could be a read error, since a much larger clone is one nucleotide away. The chain employs TRBV13 and TRBJ1-1; no clear D gene. This CDR3 has 13 amino acids. Germline V gene lookup returns CDR1 PRHDT and CDR2 FYEKMQ (reference sequence). The CDR3 spells CASSSFMNTEASF. The CDR3 nucleotides read TGTGCCAGCAGCTCCTTCATGAACACTGAAGCTTCCTTT.

The chain has TRBV4-2 and TRBJ2-3, with D perhaps matching TRBD2 (6 bases). The germline CDR1 and CDR2 sequences are LGHNA and YNFKEQ. The CDR3 totals 18 residues. V lost 3 bases and J 0 bases, leaving 19 bases between the germline ends. The CDR3 nucleotides read TGTGCCAGCAGCCATCTAACCGGAGCGGGCTCTAGCACAGATACGCAGTATTTT. This sequence encodes CASSHLTGAGSSTDTQYF.

This clonotype was counted only a few times. Being one base from a much bigger clone, this may be a read error. J is TRBJ1-1 and V is TRBV29-1; the match to TRBD1 covers 7 bases. CDR3 length equals 14 residues. V lost 3 bases to trimming and J lost 6 bases; unmatched junction nucleotides: 10. Germline CDR1 and CDR2: SQVTM and ANQGSEA. CDR3 protein: CSVDETGLESEAFF. The CDR3 bases are TGCAGCGTTGACGAGACAGGGCTGGAATCTGAAGCTTTCTTT.

This clonotype was detected many times. The CDR3 DNA reads TGCGCCAGCAGCCAAGACATAGCGGGCGGTAGCACAGATACGCAGTATTTT. Translating it yields CASSQDIAGGSTDTQYF. J is TRBJ2-3 and V is TRBV4-1; 7 nucleotides agree with TRBD2. The V gene's germline CDR1 is MGHRA and CDR2 YSYEKL. The CDR3 loop spans 17 amino acids. J was trimmed by 0 bases and V by 0 bases; bases with no gene match: 6.

This clonotype was counted ten times or more. The chain links TRBV29-1 to TRBJ2-7; 7 positions agree with TRBD1. The germline CDR1 and CDR2 sequences are SQVTM and ANQGSEA. This CDR3 has 15 amino acids. Trimming took 1 base from V and 8 from J; bases not matched to a gene: 14. CDR3 protein: CSVEAGQGDPEKQYF. The CDR3 DNA reads TGCAGCGTTGAAGCGGGGCAGGGGGATCCAGAGAAGCAGTACTTC.

There are many counts of this clonotype. This rearrangement joins TRBV6-5 to TRBJ2-5; 9 positions match TRBD1. This CDR3 has 15 amino acids. Trimming removed 5 bases from V and 1 base from J; junction bases left unmatched: 5. CDR1 and CDR2 from the germline V gene are MNHEY and SVGAGI. The CDR3 DNA sequence: TGTGCCAGCAGTCCCGGGACAGGGTTCCAAGAGACCCAGTACTTC. Protein product: CASSPGTGFQETQYF.

This clonotype was counted a few times. The J gene is TRBJ2-3, the V gene TRBV7-9; 7 nucleotides align to TRBD1. The CDR3 has 14 amino acids. From germline, CDR1 is SEHNR and CDR2 FQNEAQ (reference sequence). The V gene end was trimmed by 5 bases and the J gene end by 4 bases; junction bases not matched to a gene: 6. The CDR3 DNA reads TGTGCCAGCAGCCGAAGACAGGGTCCAGATACGCAGTATTTT. Translating gives CASSRRQGPDTQYF.

The genes are TRBV19 and TRBJ2-3; TRBD2 matches 10 bases. Germline CDR1 and CDR2: LNHDA and SQIVND (reference sequence). This CDR3 spans 17 amino acids. Losses at the gene ends were 4 bases for V and 3 bases for J; bases not matched to a gene: 10. The chain's CDR3 is CASSRTILAGETDTQYF. For the CDR3, the DNA is TGTGCCAGTAGTAGGACCATCCTAGCGGGGGAAACAGATACGCAGTATTTT.

The V and J genes are TRBV14 and TRBJ1-2; D ambiguous. With 1 base removed from V and 0 bases from J, the gap between germline ends came to 9 bases. Germline CDR1 is SGHDN and CDR2 is FVKESK. The CDR3 totals 15 residues. The CDR3 here is CASSQAQLTNYGYTF. CDR3 in DNA: TGTGCCAGCAGCCAAGCACAACTTACTAACTATGGCTACACCTTC.

This clonotype was seen a handful of times. The gene calls are TRBV14 and TRBJ2-7; 8 bases line up with TRBD1. The CDR3 totals 18 residues. CDR1 is SGHDN, CDR2 FVKESK, per germline. The V gene end was trimmed by 3 bases and the J gene end by 7 bases; junction bases not matched to a gene: 20. The CDR3 here is CASSHARPSGQDTWEQYF. CDR3 sequence (DNA): TGTGCCAGCAGCCACGCCAGACCTTCGGGACAGGATACCTGGGAGCAGTACTTC.

This clonotype was recorded only once. A much bigger clone sits one base away, suggesting this may be a read error. The rearrangement uses TRBV24-1 and TRBJ2-1; no definite D call. Germline assignment: CDR1 KGHDR and CDR2 SFDVKD. This CDR3 is built from 13 residues. Between the trimmed V and J ends, which lost 4 bases and 11 bases, there was a span of 14 bases. The CDR3 protein is CATSDLLRDKQFF. The CDR3 DNA reads as TGTGCCACCAGTGACCTACTTAGGGATAAGCAGTTCTTC.

The chain joins TRBV7-2 to TRBJ2-5; 8 bases align to TRBD1. V trimming: 5 bases; J trimming: 2 bases; junction bases outside the gene matches: 4. The germline CDR1 and CDR2 sequences are SGHTA and FQGNSA. CDR3 length equals 14 residues. CDR3 DNA: TGTGCCAGCAGCGGAAGGACAGGGCAAGAGACCCAGTACTTC. Its protein product is CASSGRTGQETQYF. The full variable domain, in which reference TRBV7-2 and TRBJ2-5 provide the parts outside the CDR3, is GAGVSQSPSNKVTEKGKDVELRCDPISGHTALYWYRQSLGQGLEFLIYFQGNSAPDKSGLPSDRFSAERTGGSVSTLTIQRTQQEDSAVYLCASSGRTGQETQYFGPGTRLLVL.

As for this clonotype: In this CDR3 the conserved last residue, phenylalanine or tryptophan, is missing, so a read error is likely. J is TRBJ2-1 and V is TRBV30; D perhaps matches TRBD2 (6 bases). The germline V gene encodes CDR1 GTSNPN and CDR2 SVGIG (reference sequence). V was pared by 1 base and J by 7 bases, with 14 bases between. The CDR3 extends over 14 amino acids. The CDR3 DNA reads as TGTGCCTGGAGTGAGGGGACTCCGGGTAATGAGCAGTTCCTC. Translated, it gives CAWSEGTPGNEQFL.

Regarding this clonotype: The CDR3 does not end in the conserved phenylalanine or tryptophan, so this is likely a read error. The chain carries TRBV3-1 and TRBJ2-3, with a tentative D call TRBD2 (5 bases). The CDR3 is made up of 14 amino acids. V lost 0 bases and J 4 bases, leaving 8 bases between the germline ends. CDR1 and CDR2 (germline): LGHDT, YNNKEL (reference sequence). This CDR3 reads CASSQDSVADTQYI. CDR3 bases: TGTGCCAGCAGCCAAGATAGCGTCGCAGATACGCAGTATATT.